A single sample gave rise to the 21 T cell receptor beta chains below, sequenced in a study of post-analysis software for immune sequencing data. Overall study findings and caveats: The five TRBV segments detected at higher frequency in patients than in controls included TRBV5-6, TRBV5-1 and TRBV20-1.

The authors incorporated unique molecular identifiers into the TCR beta cDNA libraries. One entry per CDR3 protein, called by TCRdb with MiXCR from the PCR reads. The data hold about 770,000 distinct CDR3 sequences, with roughly 46% observed a single time. Their specific antigens are unknown. Sequencing was performed on blood. The receptors stem from a girl aged 5-17 years with multiple sclerosis.

This clonotype appeared a few times. This chain links TRBV4-3 with TRBJ2-1; TRBD2 is a possible D gene (6 bases). CDR1 is LGHNA and CDR2 is YSLEER in the germline V gene. The V gene lost 1 base and the J gene lost 3 bases, with 10 bases spanning the gap. The CDR3 is made up of 15 amino acids. CDR3 in amino acids: CASSQVDGSYNEQFF. The CDR3 nucleotides read TGCGCCAGCAGCCAAGTGGACGGGAGCTACAATGAGCAGTTCTTC.

This clonotype has more than one count but fewer than ten. J is TRBJ2-6 and V is TRBV6-5; D unresolved. CDR3 size: 15 residues. CDR1 is MNHEY and CDR2 is SVGAGI in the germline V gene. Trimming pared 6 bases from V and 0 bases from J, leaving 9 bases between. CDR3 sequence (DNA): TGTGCCAGCAGGGAAACAGCCTCTGGGGCCAACGTCCTGACTTTC. Its protein is CASRETASGANVLTF.

This clonotype was seen just once. The chain is built from TRBV5-5 and TRBJ2-4, with D possibly being TRBD2 (6 bases). Germline V lookup: CDR1 SGHKS, CDR2 YYEKEE (reference sequence). V shed 4 bases and J shed 8 bases, with 13 bases lying between them. The CDR3 has 13 residues. The CDR3 here is CASSQLSSDIQYF. The CDR3 DNA follows: TGTGCCAGCAGCCAACTATCTAGCGACATTCAGTACTTC.

This chain uses TRBV12-3 or TRBV12-4 with TRBJ2-1; maybe TRBD2 (5 bases). Trimming shortened V by 1 base and J by 7 bases, and 26 bases separated the two germline ends. The CDR3 loop spans 19 amino acids. CDR3 sequence (DNA): TGTGCCAGCAGTTTAGGACGACGTAGTCCGTTTGGGGAGATAAATGAGCAGTTCTTC. This sequence encodes CASSLGRRSPFGEINEQFF.

This chain uses TRBV5-5 with TRBJ1-4, with a tentative D call TRBD1 (5 bases). Trimming took off 6 bases at V and 8 bases at J, with 8 bases between the two ends. The length of the CDR3 is 11 residues. From germline, CDR1 is SGHKS and CDR2 YYEKEE (reference sequence). CDR3 residues: CASNGDEKLFF. CDR3 nucleotides: TGTGCCAGCAACGGGGACGAAAAACTGTTTTTT.

The chain has TRBV28 and TRBJ2-7, with 7 bases fitting TRBD1. Trimming took 6 bases from V and 5 from J; bases not matched to a gene: 13. This CDR3 spans 15 amino acids. Germline V gene sequence: CDR1 MDHEN, CDR2 SYDVKM. The CDR3 sequence is CASSSTPGQSHEQYF. DNA of the CDR3: TGTGCCAGCAGCTCAACGCCGGGACAGAGCCACGAGCAGTACTTC.

V gene TRBV4-2 combines with J gene TRBJ2-7; 11 nucleotides align to TRBD2. Germline CDR1 reads LGHNA; CDR2 reads YNFKEQ. CDR3 length: 17 amino acids. The V and J ends lost 0 bases and 0 bases, in that order; junction bases with no gene match: 4. CDR3 amino acids: CASSQEATSGSSYEQYF. DNA for the CDR3: TGTGCCAGCAGCCAAGAAGCCACTAGCGGGAGCTCCTACGAGCAGTACTTC.

The gene calls are TRBV6-5 and TRBJ1-1, with D hard to call. Per the germline V gene, CDR1 is MNHEY and CDR2 is SVGAGI. This CDR3 contains 12 residues. The V end was cut by 0 bases, the J end by 7 bases, with 6 bases between. DNA for the CDR3: TGTGCCAGCAGTTACTCGGGGTTTGAAGCTTTCTTT. This translates into CASSYSGFEAFF.

V and J are TRBV15 and TRBJ2-2, with 7 bases that match TRBD2. The germline V gene encodes CDR1 LNHNV and CDR2 YYDKDF (reference sequence). Trimming took 0 bases from V and 4 from J; bases not matched to a gene: 8. CDR3 size: 17 residues. CDR3 coding DNA: TGTGCCACCAGCAGAGATTTGGGAGGGAGTGGCACCGGGGAGCTGTTTTTT. Its translation is CATSRDLGGSGTGELFF. Full variable domain (rest looked up from reference TRBV15 and TRBJ2-2): DAMVIQNPRYQVTQFGKPVTLSCSQTLNHNVMYWYQQKSSQAPKLLFHYYDKDFNNEADTPDNFQSRRPNTSFCFLDIRSPGLGDTAMYLCATSRDLGGSGTGELFFGEGSRLTVL.

There are many counts of this clonotype. In nucleotides, the CDR3 is TGCGCCAGCAGCTTTGGGGGGGAGTACGAGCAGTACTTC. This sequence encodes CASSFGGEYEQYF. The chain uses TRBV5-1 and TRBJ2-7, with 7 bases matching TRBD2. The CDR3 runs 13 residues. Germline values: CDR1 SGHRS, CDR2 YFSETQ. J gave up 4 bases and V 2 bases, and 3 bases lay outside the gene matches. Filled out from reference TRBV5-1 and TRBJ2-7, the complete variable domain reads KAGVTQTPRYLIKTRGQQVTLSCSPISGHRSVSWYQQTPGQGLQFLFEYFSETQRNKGNFPGRFSGRQFSNSRSEMNVSTLELGDSALYLCASSFGGEYEQYFGPGTRLTVT.

The chain links TRBV7-2 to TRBJ2-1, with TRBD2 matching over 9 bases. This CDR3 is built from 17 residues. CDR1 and CDR2 from the germline V gene are SGHTA and FQGNSA. V shed 0 bases and J 4 bases; nucleotides not matched to a gene: 7. This CDR3 reads CASSLALRREGYNEQFF. The DNA of the CDR3 is TGTGCCAGCAGCTTAGCTTTGCGGCGGGAGGGGTACAATGAGCAGTTCTTC. The full variable domain, completed using reference TRBV7-2 and TRBJ2-1, is GAGVSQSPSNKVTEKGKDVELRCDPISGHTALYWYRQSLGQGLEFLIYFQGNSAPDKSGLPSDRFSAERTGGSVSTLTIQRTQQEDSAVYLCASSLALRREGYNEQFFGPGTRLTVL.

The chain combines TRBV9 with TRBJ2-1; unclear D gene. CDR3 length: 13 amino acids. Germline V gives CDR1 SGDLS, CDR2 YYNGEE. The ends were cut back, 3 bases at V and 9 bases at J, with 13 bases in the middle. The CDR3 reads CASSAPRRGEQFF. CDR3 in DNA: TGTGCCAGCAGCGCGCCCCGTCGTGGTGAGCAGTTCTTC.

The chain has TRBV3-1 and TRBJ2-5; D might be TRBD1 or TRBD2, each matching 5 bases. CDR3 size: 14 residues. Germline loops: CDR1 LGHDT, CDR2 YNNKEL (reference sequence). Trimming cost V 0 bases and J 9 bases, with 14 bases left between them. The DNA for the CDR3 is TGTGCCAGCAGCCAAGATAGGTCTAGCAGGGCCCAGTACTTC. Translated: CASSQDRSSRAQYF.

This clonotype has a handful of counts. The chain recombines TRBV20-1 with TRBJ2-1; 9 positions match TRBD2. With V trimmed by 3 bases and J by 7 bases, 7 bases remained unmatched. CDR1 is DFQATT, CDR2 SNEGSKA, per germline (reference sequence). This CDR3 comprises 14 residues. The CDR3 DNA reads TGCAGTGCTAGCAAGCTAGCGGGGAGGAATGAGCAGTTCTTC. Protein product: CSASKLAGRNEQFF.

This clonotype is a singleton in its sample. The chain employs TRBV2 and TRBJ1-4; D unresolved. Trimming removed 4 bases from V and 5 bases from J, with 11 bases in between. The CDR3 runs 14 residues. Germline V gene sequence: CDR1 SNHLY, CDR2 FYNNEI. Written as DNA, the CDR3 is TGTGCCAGCAGTGGGTGGTACAGAAATGAAAAACTGTTTTTT. Translation gives CASSGWYRNEKLFF. Variable domain in full (rest from reference TRBV2 and TRBJ1-4): EPEVTQTPSHQVTQMGQEVILRCVPISNHLYFYWYRQILGQKVEFLVSFYNNEISEKSEIFDDQFSVERPDGSNFTLKIRSTKLEDSAMYFCASSGWYRNEKLFFGSGTQLSVL.

This CDR3 reads CASSLSGQGWYGYTF. The CDR3 bases are TGTGCCAGCAGTCTGTCTGGACAGGGGTGGTATGGCTACACCTTC. This chain links TRBV12-3 or TRBV12-4 with TRBJ1-2, with 9 bases matching TRBD1. The V and J ends lost 5 bases and 5 bases, in that order; junction bases with no gene match: 9. The CDR3 spans 15 residues.

This clonotype was counted between two and nine times. V and J are TRBV7-2 and TRBJ2-7; possible D gene TRBD2, 5 bases. The CDR3 spans 16 residues. Trimming cost V 0 bases and J 6 bases, with 18 bases left between them. Per germline, CDR1 SGHTA and CDR2 FQGNSA. The CDR3, as DNA: TGTGCCAGCAGCTTAGCCTTCGGACTCCTACCATCCGAGCAGTACTTC. Translation gives CASSLAFGLLPSEQYF.

This clonotype came up once. This chain connects TRBV2 to TRBJ2-1; perhaps TRBD1 as D (6 bases). V shed 7 bases and J shed 1 base, with 11 bases lying between them. This CDR3 contains 14 residues. In germline, CDR1 is SNHLY, CDR2 FYNNEI. The CDR3 sequence is CASKSGVSYNEQFF. In DNA form, the CDR3 reads TGTGCCAGCAAGTCAGGGGTGTCCTACAATGAGCAGTTCTTC.

The V call is TRBV2, the J call TRBJ2-1; 12 nucleotides align to TRBD2. This CDR3 is built from 19 residues. The V gene's germline CDR1 is SNHLY and CDR2 FYNNEI. V was clipped by 3 bases and J by 10 bases; unmatched bases: 19. The CDR3 bases are TGTGCCAGCAGTGACCCACATCTAGCGGGAGGGCACAACGGAGGGGAGCAGTTCTTC. It specifies CASSDPHLAGGHNGGEQFF.

The chain uses TRBV20-1 and TRBJ2-5; D is ambiguous. V was shortened by 1 base and J by 3 bases, with 9 bases between the two germline ends. The CDR3 sequence is 13 residues long. Looked up from germline, CDR1 is DFQATT and CDR2 is SNEGSKA (reference sequence). The DNA of the CDR3 is TGCAGTGCTAGAGTTCCTTTAAAAGAGACCCAGTACTTC. It is translated as CSARVPLKETQYF.

A word on this clonotype: An end of the junction differs from the germline gene, which may be a read error. This chain links TRBV7-2 with TRBJ2-1; 8 nucleotides align to TRBD2. Germline CDR1 is SGHTA and CDR2 is FQGNSA. The CDR3 is 13 residues long. This chain's CDR3 is CAGSLAGNNEQFF. The CDR3 DNA sequence: TGTGCCGGCAGCTTAGCGGGGAACAATGAGCAGTTCTTC.